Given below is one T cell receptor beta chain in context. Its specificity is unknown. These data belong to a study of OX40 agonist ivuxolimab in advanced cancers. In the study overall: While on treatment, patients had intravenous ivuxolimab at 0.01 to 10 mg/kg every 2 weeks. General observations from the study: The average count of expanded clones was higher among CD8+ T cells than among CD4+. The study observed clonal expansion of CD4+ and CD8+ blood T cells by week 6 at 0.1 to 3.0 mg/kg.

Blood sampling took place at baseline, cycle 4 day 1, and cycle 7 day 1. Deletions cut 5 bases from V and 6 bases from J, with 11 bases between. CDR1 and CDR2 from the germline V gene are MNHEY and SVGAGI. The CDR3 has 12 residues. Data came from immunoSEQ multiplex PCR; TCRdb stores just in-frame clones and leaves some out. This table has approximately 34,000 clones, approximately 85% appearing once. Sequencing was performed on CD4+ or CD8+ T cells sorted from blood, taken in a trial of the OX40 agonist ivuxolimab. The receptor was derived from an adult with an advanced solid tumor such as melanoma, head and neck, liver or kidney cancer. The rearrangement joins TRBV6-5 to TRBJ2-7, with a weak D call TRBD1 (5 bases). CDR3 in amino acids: CASSAQGPEQYF. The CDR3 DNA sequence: TGTGCCAGCAGTGCGCAGGGTCCCGAGCAGTACTTC.